This record looks at one T cell receptor (beta chain) sequence and its context. Its antigen is as yet unknown. Germline V gene sequence: CDR1 MDHEN, CDR2 SYDVKM. CDR3 size: 17 residues. These data originate in a study of T cells expressing NK-cell markers. Study details: Beta-chain profiling covered CD3+CD56+NKG2C+, CD3+CD56+NKG2C- and CD3+CD56-NKG2C+ sorted subsets. Findings and limits, study-wide: Expanded NKG2C+ T cell clones had unclear HCMV specificity. As a fraction of CD8+ T cells, dominant NKG2C+ clonotypes reached about 1.0-8% in over 5 donors.

With the 5' RACE reads reprocessed, TCRdb shows one record per CDR3 protein and no DNA. The clone table shows 400,000 or so distinct CDR3 sequences, with the ten largest holding over 8.5%. The sample was blood T cells: a sorted CD56 or NKG2C T cell subset, CD4+ or CD8+ T cells, or bulk PBMC T cells (not recorded which). The origin of this receptor is a woman between 50 and 59 years old in good health. The chain links TRBV28 to TRBJ2-7; lacking DNA, the TRBD2 call made by TCRdb goes unchecked. CDR3 loop: CASGSLRPTSGLGEQYF.